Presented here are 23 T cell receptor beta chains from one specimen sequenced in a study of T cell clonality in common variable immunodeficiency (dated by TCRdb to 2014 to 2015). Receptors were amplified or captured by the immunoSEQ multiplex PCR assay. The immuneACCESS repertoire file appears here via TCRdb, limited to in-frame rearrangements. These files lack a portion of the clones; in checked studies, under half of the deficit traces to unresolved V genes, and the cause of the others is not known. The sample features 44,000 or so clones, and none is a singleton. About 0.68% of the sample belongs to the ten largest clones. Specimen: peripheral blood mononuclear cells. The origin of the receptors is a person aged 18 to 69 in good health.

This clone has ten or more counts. The DNA read from the CDR3 is TGTGCCAGTGCAACAGGGGGCGGGGCCGGGGAG. It translates to CASATGGGAGE. The whole CDR3 reads CASATGGGAGELFF. The chain links TRBV5-4 to TRBJ2-2; 9 bases align to TRBD1. The DNA ends 3 residues before the CDR3 does, and the rest of the CDR3 is filled in from the germline J gene. Trimming at V came to 8 bases and at J to 6 bases, leaving 8 bases not matched to a gene. The germline V gene has CDR1 SGHNT and CDR2 YYREEE (reference sequence). The CDR3 is 14 amino acids.

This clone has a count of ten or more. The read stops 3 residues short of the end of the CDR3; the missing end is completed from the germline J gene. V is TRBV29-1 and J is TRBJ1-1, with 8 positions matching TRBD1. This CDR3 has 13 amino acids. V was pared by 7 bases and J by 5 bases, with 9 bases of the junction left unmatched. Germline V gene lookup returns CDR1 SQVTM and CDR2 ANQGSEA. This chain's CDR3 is CSAFGQGKTEAFF. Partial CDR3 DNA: TGCAGCGCCTTTGGACAGGGTAAAACTGAA.

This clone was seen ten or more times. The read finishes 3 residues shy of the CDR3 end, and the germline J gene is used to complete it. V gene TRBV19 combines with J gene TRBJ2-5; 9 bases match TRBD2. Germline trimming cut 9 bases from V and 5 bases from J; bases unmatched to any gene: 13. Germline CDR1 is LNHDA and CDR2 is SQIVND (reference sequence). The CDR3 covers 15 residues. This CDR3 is CASSIGLAGQETQYF. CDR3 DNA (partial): TGTGCCAGCTCTATCGGTCTAGCGGGACAGGAGACC.

Incomplete CDR3 DNA: TGTGCCAGCAGGGCACCATCCTCTGGAAACACC. Encoded protein: CASRAPSSGNT. The full CDR3 sequence reads CASRAPSSGNTIYF. The chain has TRBV2 and TRBJ1-3; D ambiguous. The observed sequence ends 3 residues before the CDR3 terminus, with the missing tail filled in from the germline J gene. The germline V gene has CDR1 SNHLY and CDR2 FYNNEI. V gave up 6 bases and J gave up 0 bases, with 9 bases separating them. This CDR3 is built from 14 residues. Using reference TRBV2 and TRBJ1-3 for the parts outside the CDR3, the full variable domain is EPEVTQTPSHQVTQMGQEVILRCVPISNHLYFYWYRQILGQKVEFLVSFYNNEISEKSEIFDDQFSVERPDGSNFTLKIRSTKLEDSAMYFCASRAPSSGNTIYFGEGSWLTVV.

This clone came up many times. CDR3 bases read: TGTGCCAGCAGCCAAGATAGCGGTTCTTCAGCCTACGAG. Residues: CASSQDSGSSAYE. The CDR3 in its entirety is CASSQDSGSSAYEQYF. This chain joins TRBV3-1 (or the pseudogene TRBV3-2) and TRBJ2-7, with D tentatively TRBD2 (6 bases). The CDR3 is cut off 3 residues early in the read; its end comes from the germline J gene. This CDR3 contains 16 residues. Trimming shortened V by 0 bases and J by 2 bases, and 14 bases separated the two germline ends. Germline lookup yields CDR1 LGHDT and CDR2 YNNKEL (reference sequence).

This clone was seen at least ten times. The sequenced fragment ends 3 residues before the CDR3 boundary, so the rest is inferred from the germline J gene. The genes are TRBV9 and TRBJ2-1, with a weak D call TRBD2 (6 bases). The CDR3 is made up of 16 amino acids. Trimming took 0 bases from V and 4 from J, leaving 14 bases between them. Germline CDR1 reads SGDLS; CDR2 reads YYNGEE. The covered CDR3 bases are TGTGCCAGCAGCGTAGGCGGGAAGGGTCGGTACAATGAG. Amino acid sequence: CASSVGGKGRYNE. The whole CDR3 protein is CASSVGGKGRYNEQFF.

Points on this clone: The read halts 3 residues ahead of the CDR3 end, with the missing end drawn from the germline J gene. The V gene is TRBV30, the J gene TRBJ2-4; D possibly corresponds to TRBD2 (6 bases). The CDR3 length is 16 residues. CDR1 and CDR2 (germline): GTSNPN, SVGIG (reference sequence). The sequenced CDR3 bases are TGTGCCTGGAGTAGGGGTCAAGGAATACCTATCGGGGGT. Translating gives CAWSRGQGIPIGG. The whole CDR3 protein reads CAWSRGQGIPIGGQYF.

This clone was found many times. CDR3 region: CASSLFQQETQYF. The sequenced CDR3 bases are TGTGCCAGCAGCTTGTTCCAGCAAGAGACC. V is TRBV5-4 and J is TRBJ2-5; D call uncertain. The read comes to an end 3 residues before the CDR3 does, leaving the germline J gene to fill in the end. The CDR3 consists of 13 residues. With 1 base removed from V and 2 bases from J, the gap between germline ends came to 6 bases. The germline gives CDR1 SGHNT, CDR2 YYREEE (reference sequence).

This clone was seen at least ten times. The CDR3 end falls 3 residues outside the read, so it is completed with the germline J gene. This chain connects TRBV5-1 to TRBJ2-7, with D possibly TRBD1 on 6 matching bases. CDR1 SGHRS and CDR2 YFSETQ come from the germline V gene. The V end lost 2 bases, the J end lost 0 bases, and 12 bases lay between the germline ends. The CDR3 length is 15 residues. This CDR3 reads CASSFVQGSSYEQYF. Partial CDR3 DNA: TGCGCCAGCAGCTTCGTACAGGGAAGCTCCTACGAG.

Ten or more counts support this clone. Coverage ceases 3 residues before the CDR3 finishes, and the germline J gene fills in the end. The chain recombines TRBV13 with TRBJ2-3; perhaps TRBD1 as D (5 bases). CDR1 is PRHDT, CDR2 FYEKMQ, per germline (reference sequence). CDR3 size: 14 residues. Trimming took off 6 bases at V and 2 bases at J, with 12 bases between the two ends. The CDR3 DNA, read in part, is TGTGCCAGCAGTCTTGACAGAATCACAGATACG. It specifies CASSLDRITDT. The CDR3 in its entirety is CASSLDRITDTQYF.

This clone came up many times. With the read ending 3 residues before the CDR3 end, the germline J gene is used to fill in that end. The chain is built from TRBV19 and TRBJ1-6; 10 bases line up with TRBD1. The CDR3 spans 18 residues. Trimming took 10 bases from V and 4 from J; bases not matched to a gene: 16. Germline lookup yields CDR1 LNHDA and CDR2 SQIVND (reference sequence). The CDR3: CAKSWRDRGRVYNSPLHF. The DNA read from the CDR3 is TGTGCCAAATCTTGGAGGGACAGGGGACGGGTGTATAATTCACCC.

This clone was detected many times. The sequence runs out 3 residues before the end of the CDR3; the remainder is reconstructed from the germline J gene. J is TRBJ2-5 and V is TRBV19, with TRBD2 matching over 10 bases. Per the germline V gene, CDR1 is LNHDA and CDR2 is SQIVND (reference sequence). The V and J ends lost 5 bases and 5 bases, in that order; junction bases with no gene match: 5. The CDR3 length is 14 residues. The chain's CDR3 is CASSPSGGRETQYF. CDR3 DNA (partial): TGTGCCAGTAGTCCTAGCGGGGGTCGGGAGACC.

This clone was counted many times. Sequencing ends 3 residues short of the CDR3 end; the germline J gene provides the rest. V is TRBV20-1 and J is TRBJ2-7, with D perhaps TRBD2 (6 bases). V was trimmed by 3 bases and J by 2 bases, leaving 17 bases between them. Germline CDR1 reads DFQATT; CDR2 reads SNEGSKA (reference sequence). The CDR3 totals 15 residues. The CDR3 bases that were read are TGCAGTGCTAGTCTGTTCGGGGGTTCTGCCTACGAG. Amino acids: CSASLFGGSAYE. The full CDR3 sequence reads CSASLFGGSAYEQYF.

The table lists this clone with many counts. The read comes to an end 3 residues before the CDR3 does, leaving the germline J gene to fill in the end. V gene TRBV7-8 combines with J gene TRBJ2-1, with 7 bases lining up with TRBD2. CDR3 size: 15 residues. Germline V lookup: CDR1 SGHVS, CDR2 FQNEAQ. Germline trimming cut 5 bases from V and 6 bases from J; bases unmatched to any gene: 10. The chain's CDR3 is CASSLGGVLGNEQFF. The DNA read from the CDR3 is TGTGCCAGCAGCCTTGGGGGGGTCCTCGGCAATGAG.

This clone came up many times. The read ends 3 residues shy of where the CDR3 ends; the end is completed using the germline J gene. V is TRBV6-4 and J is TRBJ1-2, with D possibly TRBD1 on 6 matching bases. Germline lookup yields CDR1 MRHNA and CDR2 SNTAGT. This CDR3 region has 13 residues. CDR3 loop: CATKGEEVDGYTF. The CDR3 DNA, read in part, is TGTGCCACCAAGGGGGAGGAGGTCGACGGC.

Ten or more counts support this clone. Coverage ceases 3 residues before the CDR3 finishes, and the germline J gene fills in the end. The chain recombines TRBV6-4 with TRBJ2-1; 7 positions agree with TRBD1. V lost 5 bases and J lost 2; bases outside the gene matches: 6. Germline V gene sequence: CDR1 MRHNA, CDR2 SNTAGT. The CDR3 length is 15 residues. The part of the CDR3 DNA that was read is TGTGCCAGCAGTCCGACAGGGCTGACCTACAATGAG. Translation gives CASSPTGLTYNE. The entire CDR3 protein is CASSPTGLTYNEQFF.

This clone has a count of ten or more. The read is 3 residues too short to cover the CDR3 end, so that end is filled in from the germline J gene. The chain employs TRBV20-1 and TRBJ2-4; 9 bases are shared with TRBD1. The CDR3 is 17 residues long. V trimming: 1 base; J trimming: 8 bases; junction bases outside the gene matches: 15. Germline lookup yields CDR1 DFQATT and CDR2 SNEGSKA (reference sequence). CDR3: CSARVQGAIRKRDIQYF. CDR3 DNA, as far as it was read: TGCAGTGCTAGAGTACAGGGGGCGATTAGAAAGAGGGACATT.

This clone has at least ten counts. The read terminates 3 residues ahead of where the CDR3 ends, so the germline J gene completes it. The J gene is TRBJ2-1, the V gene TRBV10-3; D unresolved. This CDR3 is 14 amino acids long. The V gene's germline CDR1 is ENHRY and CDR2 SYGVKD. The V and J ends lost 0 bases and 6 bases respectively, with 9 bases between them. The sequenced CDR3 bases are TGTGCCATCAGTGAGTCGAGAGTCGGCAATGAG. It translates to CAISESRVGNE. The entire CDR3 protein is CAISESRVGNEQFF.

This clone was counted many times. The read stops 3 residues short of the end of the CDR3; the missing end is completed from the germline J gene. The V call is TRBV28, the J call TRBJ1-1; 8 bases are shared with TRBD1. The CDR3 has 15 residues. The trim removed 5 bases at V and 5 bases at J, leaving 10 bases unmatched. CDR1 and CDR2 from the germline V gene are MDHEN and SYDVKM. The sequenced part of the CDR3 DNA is TGTGCCAGCAGTATAGACAGGGGAATAAGGACTGAA. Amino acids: CASSIDRGIRTE. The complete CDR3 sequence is CASSIDRGIRTEAFF. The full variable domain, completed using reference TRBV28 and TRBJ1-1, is DVKVTQSSRYLVKRTGEKVFLECVQDMDHENMFWYRQDPGLGLRLIYFSYDVKMKEKGDIPEGYSVSREKKERFSLILESASTNQTSMYLCASSIDRGIRTEAFFGQGTRLTVV.

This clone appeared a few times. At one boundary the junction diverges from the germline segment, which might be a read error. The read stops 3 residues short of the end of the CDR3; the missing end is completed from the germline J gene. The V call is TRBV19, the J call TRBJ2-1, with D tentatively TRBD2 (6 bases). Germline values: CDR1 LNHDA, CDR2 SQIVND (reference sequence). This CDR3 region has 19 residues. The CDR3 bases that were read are TGTGCCAGGAGTATGGGTCGGGGGAAGGGCCCAACCTCCTACAATGAG. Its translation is CARSMGRGKGPTSYNE. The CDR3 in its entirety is CARSMGRGKGPTSYNEQFF.

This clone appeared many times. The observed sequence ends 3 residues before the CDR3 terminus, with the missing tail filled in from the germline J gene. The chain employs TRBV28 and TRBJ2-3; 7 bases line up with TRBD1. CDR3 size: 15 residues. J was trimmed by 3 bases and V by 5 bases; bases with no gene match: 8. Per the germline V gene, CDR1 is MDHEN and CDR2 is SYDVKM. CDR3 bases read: TGTGCCAGCAGTAAACCGGGACAGCAAACAGATACG. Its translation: CASSKPGQQTDT. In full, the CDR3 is CASSKPGQQTDTQYF.

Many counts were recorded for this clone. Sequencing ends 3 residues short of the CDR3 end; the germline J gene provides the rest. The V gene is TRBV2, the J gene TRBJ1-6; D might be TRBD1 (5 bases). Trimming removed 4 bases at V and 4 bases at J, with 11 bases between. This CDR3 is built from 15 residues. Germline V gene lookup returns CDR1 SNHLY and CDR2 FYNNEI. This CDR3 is CASSGAGGYNSPLHF. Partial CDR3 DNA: TGTGCCAGCAGTGGGGCGGGGGGTTATAATTCACCC. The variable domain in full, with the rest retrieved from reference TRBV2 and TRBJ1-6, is EPEVTQTPSHQVTQMGQEVILRCVPISNHLYFYWYRQILGQKVEFLVSFYNNEISEKSEIFDDQFSVERPDGSNFTLKIRSTKLEDSAMYFCASSGAGGYNSPLHFGNGTRLTVT.

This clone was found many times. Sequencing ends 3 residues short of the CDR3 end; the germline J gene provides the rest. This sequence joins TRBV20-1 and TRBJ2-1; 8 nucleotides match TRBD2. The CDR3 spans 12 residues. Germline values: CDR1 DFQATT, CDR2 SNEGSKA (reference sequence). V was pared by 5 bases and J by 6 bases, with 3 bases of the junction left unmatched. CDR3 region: CSASGGGNEQFF. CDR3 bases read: TGCAGTGCTTCCGGGGGGGGCAATGAG.